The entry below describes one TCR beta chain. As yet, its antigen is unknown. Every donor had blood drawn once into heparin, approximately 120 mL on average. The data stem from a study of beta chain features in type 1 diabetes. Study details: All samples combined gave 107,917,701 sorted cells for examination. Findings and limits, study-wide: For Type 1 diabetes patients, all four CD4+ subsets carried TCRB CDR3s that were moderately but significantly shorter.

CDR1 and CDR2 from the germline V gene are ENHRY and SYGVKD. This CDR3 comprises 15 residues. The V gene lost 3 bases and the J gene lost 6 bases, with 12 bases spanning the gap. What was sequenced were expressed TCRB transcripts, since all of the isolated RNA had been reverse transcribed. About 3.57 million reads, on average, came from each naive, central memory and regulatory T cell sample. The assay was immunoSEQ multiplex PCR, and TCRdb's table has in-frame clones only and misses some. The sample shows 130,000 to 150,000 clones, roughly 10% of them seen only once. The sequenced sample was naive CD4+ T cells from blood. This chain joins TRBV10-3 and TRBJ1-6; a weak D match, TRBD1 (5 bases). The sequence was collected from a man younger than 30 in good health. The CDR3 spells CAISDVRRVNSPLHF. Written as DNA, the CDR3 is TGTGCCATCAGTGATGTGCGCAGGGTTAATTCACCCCTCCACTTT.